The clone carrying this TCR beta chain appeared many times. Its matching antigen is unknown. This record belongs to a study of T-cell memory formation after mild COVID-19. In the study overall: TCR clustering was largely donor specific.

General study points: SARS-CoV-2 specificity of second-wave clones peaking day 37 was unconfirmed. CD4+ contracting clones lay mainly in CM and EM, CD8+ ones in EMRA.

V lost 2 bases to trimming and J lost 0 bases; unmatched junction nucleotides: 11. Per the germline V gene, CDR1 is SGHTA and CDR2 is FQGNSA. The length of the CDR3 is 20 residues. Amplification by 5'RACE using constant-segment primers produced TCR alpha and TCR beta cDNA libraries that carried sample barcodes and UMIs. MiXCR was run by TCRdb on the 5' RACE reads, yielding one entry per CDR3 protein. The sample includes around 200,000 distinct CDR3 sequences, about a fifth seen only once; the top ten take about 21%. This rearrangement joins TRBV7-2 to TRBJ2-1, with 12 positions matching TRBD2. The source of this sequence is an adult woman who had mild COVID-19 (a few samples of this study predate the infection). Cell type and time point are not known. The sequenced material came from PBMCs or a T cell subset sorted from them (not recorded which). The DNA of the CDR3 is TGTGCCAGCAGCTTATCGGGTTGGACTAGCGGGACCCACTCCTACAATGAGCAGTTCTTC. Its translation: CASSLSGWTSGTHSYNEQFF.